This TCR beta chain was profiled in a study of PD-1 blockade in mismatch repair-deficient tumors. The J segment lost 5 bases and the V segment lost 5 bases, leaving 11 bases of the junction unmatched. Germline lookup yields CDR1 SGHTA and CDR2 FQGNSA. There are 15 residues in the CDR3. Measured with immunoSEQ multiplex PCR; TCRdb has only the in-frame clones, and not every one. Here the sample spans about 79,000 clones, approximately 80% being singletons. The gene calls are TRBV7-2 and TRBJ2-7, with 8 bases fitting TRBD2. The source material was peripheral blood, sampled 44 weeks after starting pembrolizumab. The sequence was collected from an adult with mismatch repair-deficient cancer. The CDR3 here is CASSLGRAGGNEQYF. As DNA, the CDR3 is TGTGCCAGCAGCCTCGGCAGGGCGGGAGGAAACGAGCAGTACTTC.